Listed here are 5 T cell receptor beta chains from one sample, sequenced in a study of long-term antiretroviral therapy in people with HIV. Researchers ran immunoSEQ v3.0 at survey level. Sequencing used immunoSEQ multiplex PCR; TCRdb keeps in-frame clones, though not all of them. This table holds roughly 34,000 clones, about 76% found once. The input for sequencing was unsorted PBMCs, taken 1.9 years after starting antiretroviral therapy. Receptor source: a man younger than 35 with HIV.

J is TRBJ1-1 and V is TRBV7-9; possibly TRBD1 for D (5 bases). V was clipped by 6 bases and J by 4 bases, with 9 bases between them. Germline lookup yields CDR1 SEHNR and CDR2 FQNEAQ (reference sequence). This CDR3 comprises 12 residues. Here the CDR3 reads CASSPQGTEAFF. CDR3 nucleotide sequence: TGTGCCAGCAGTCCCCAGGGCACTGAAGCTTTCTTT.

The chain employs TRBV5-4 and TRBJ2-3; 15 bases map to TRBD2. CDR3 length: 16 amino acids. The junction had 9 bases not matched to a gene; V was cut back by 9 bases and J by 4 bases. Germline assignment: CDR1 SGHNT and CDR2 YYREEE (reference sequence). For the CDR3, the DNA is TGTGCCATCCAGGGACTAGCGGGGGGCGGGTCAGATACGCAGTATTTT. It is translated as CAIQGLAGGGSDTQYF.

In DNA, the CDR3 is TGTGCCACCAGCAGACCAAAAGATGGGGACAGGGCTAACTATGGCTACACCTTC. This sequence encodes CATSRPKDGDRANYGYTF. The chain uses TRBV15 and TRBJ1-2, with TRBD1 matching 9 bases. Germline V gene data show CDR1 as LNHNV and CDR2 as YYDKDF (reference sequence). J lost 0 bases, V lost 2 bases, and 10 bases had no gene match. The CDR3 runs 18 residues.

CDR3 nucleotides: TGTGCCAGCAGTGCCCCGGGACAGAACCTTCTGGCCCAGCATTTT. It specifies CASSAPGQNLLAQHF. V and J are TRBV27 and TRBJ1-5, with TRBD1 matching 7 bases. Per germline, CDR1 MNHEY and CDR2 SMNVEV (reference sequence). Trimming took 5 bases from V and 11 from J; bases not matched to a gene: 15. This CDR3 comprises 15 residues.

The CDR3: CASSFGFGVIYEQYF. The CDR3 nucleotides are TGTGCCAGCAGCTTCGGTTTCGGGGTGATCTACGAGCAGTACTTC. The chain employs TRBV11-2 and TRBJ2-7, with D maybe TRBD2 (5 bases). Germline lookup yields CDR1 SGHAT and CDR2 FQNNGV. CDR3 size: 15 residues. V was clipped by 3 bases and J by 3 bases, with 15 bases between them.